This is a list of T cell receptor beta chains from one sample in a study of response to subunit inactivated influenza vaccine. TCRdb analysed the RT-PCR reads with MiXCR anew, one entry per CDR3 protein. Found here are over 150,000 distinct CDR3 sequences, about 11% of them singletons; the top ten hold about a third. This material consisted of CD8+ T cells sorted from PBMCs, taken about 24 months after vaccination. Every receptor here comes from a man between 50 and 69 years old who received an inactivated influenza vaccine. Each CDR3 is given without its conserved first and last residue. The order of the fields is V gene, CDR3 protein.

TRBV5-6,ASSLAAGFEKLF
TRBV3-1,ASSPGTGGSGYT
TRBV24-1,ATSALGASGTITDTQY
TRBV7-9,ASSFAGEGNEQF
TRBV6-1,ASSRSIAGVNNEQF
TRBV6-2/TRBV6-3,ASRPGQESYNEQF
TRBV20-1,SASYVENIQY
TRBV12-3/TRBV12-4,ASSPSGTEKDTQY
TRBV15,ATSRDRGLSIDTEAF
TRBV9,ASSPLERAPYEQY
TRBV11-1,ASSLEELGASNTGELF
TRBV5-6,ASRPTGFLKTGELF
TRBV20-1,SARDPLNYGYT
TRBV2,ASRGGLADFEQF
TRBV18,ASSPPALMSNEQF
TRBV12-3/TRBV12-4,ASSLLSQDEQY
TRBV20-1,SAIPRDSGYGYT
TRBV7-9,ASSLVRDTKETQY
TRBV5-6,ASSLGIAGGTGELF
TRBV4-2,ASSQDGDITDTQY